This T cell receptor beta chain was documented in a study of cytomegalovirus exposure and HLA in healthy donors. Study at large: In a previous analysis, approximately 110 million unique TCR beta sequences were found from 170 million or so T cells. General observations from the study: Later on, an analysis tied 15,000 to 20,000 TCR beta sequences to HLA alleles at 0.05 false discovery rate. Excluded were some V segments that proved indistinguishable, including TRBV6-2 and TRBV6-3.

PCR employed 60 Vbeta and 13 Jbeta primers. The method was immunoSEQ multiplex PCR; TCRdb's version includes in-frame clones alone and lacks a portion of them. Altogether approximately 150,000 clones are present, around three quarters being singletons, with the ten largest covering 3.5% to 4.5%. Germline V gene sequence: CDR1 GTSNPN, CDR2 SVGIG (reference sequence). Trimming took 0 bases from V and 2 from J, leaving 7 bases between them. The CDR3 sequence is 14 residues long. Comments on this clone: The antigen is not known.

The rearrangement joins TRBV30 to TRBJ2-2, with D uncertain. The specimen was PBMCs. This receptor was identified in a man between 25 and 39 years old in good health and CMV-seropositive. The CDR3 region has the DNA TGTGCCTGGAGTGTTGTTAGAAACACCGGGGAGCTGTTTTTT. Translated: CAWSVVRNTGELFF.